The T cell receptor (beta chain) described here comes from a study of human T cells and chemical hapten exposure. Study information: Donors were sensitized with 2% DPC on the upper inner arm.

This clonotype was counted many times. This CDR3 region has 15 residues. V lost 4 bases to trimming and J lost 3 bases; unmatched junction nucleotides: 3. Germline CDR1 SGHTS, CDR2 YDEGEE. This sample's time point: pre-sensitization, week 0. Stated treatment: therapeutic diphenylcyclopropenone sensitization with weekly scalp DPC. In the original workflow: Sequenced samples showed a median of approximately 100,000 TCRs each, with counts running from about 20,000 to 690,000. A single record per CDR3 protein comes from TCRdb applying MiXCR to the RACE reads. The V and J calls reflect TCRdb's pipeline rather than the authors' work. The sample includes 300,000 to 450,000 distinct CDR3 sequences, approximately 5.1% seen only once; the top ten take 2.6%.

The source was whole blood, collected in connection with sensitization to the hapten diphenylcyclopropenone (DPC). This sequence was found in a woman between 50 and 59 years old with alopecia areata. Some clones in this sample may be carry-over from other donors' samples. The genes are TRBV5-8 and TRBJ2-2, with 10 bases that match TRBD2. The DNA for the CDR3 is TGTGCCAGCAGCCGAGGACTAGCGGACACCGGGGAGCTGTTTTTT. This translates into CASSRGLADTGELFF.